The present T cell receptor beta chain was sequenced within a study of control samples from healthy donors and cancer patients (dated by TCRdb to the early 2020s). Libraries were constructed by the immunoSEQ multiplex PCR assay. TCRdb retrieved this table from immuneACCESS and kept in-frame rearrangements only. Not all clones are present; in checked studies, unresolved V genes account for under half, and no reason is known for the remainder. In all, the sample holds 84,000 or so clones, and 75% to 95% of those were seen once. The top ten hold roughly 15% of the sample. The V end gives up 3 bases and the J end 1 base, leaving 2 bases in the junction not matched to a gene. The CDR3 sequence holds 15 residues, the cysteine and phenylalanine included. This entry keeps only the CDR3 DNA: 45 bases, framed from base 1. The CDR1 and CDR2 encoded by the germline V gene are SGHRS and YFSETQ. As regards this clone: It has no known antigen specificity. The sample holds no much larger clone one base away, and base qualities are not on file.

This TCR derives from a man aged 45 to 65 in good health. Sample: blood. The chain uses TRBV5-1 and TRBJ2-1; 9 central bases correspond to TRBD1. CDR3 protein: CASSSGQGSYNEQFF. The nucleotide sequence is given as TGCGCCAGCAGCTCTGGACAGGGGTCCTACAATGAGCAGTTCTTC.